This TCR beta chain was documented in a study of shared clonotypes between healthy human individuals. Selected positively for CCR7 and CD45RO-negative, naive CD8 cells excluded terminally differentiated effector memory CD45RA+ cells. V was pared by 4 bases and J by 0 bases, with 10 bases between. The CDR3 is made up of 15 amino acids. CDR1 and CDR2 (germline): SGDLS, YYNGEE. Clones were sequenced by immunoSEQ multiplex PCR, and TCRdb holds only the in-frame ones, with some missing. The sample holds about 2.2 million clones, approximately 92% seen once. This sequence originates from a man aged 18 to 30 in good health. Some clones in this sample may be carry-over from other donors' samples. Sequencing was done on a sample of naive CD8+ T cells from PBMCs. V and J are TRBV9 and TRBJ2-2, with D possibly being TRBD1 (5 bases). CDR3 amino acids: CASSQGPANTGELFF. DNA of the CDR3: TGTGCCAGCAGCCAGGGTCCTGCGAACACCGGGGAGCTGTTTTTT.